This T cell receptor beta chain stems from a study of tumor and adjacent non-tumor tissue in lung cancer (dated by TCRdb to the late 2010s). Background on the whole study: The cohort included around twelve adenocarcinoma, a couple of squamous cell carcinoma and 1 small cell lung cancer patients. In total, sequencing yielded approximately 130,000,000 productive TCRbeta reads, which works out to an average of about 4.2 million reads per sample. Around 31 paired specimens, one tumor and one normal lung sample per patient, were profiled by TCRbeta CDR3 sequencing. The study compared bulk TCRbeta repertoires between lung tumor tissue and matched distant non-tumor lung tissue from 15 lung cancer patients. The roughly 15 enrolled patients, of whom some 10 were men and 5 were women, were aged about 30 to 80 years and were diagnosed with TNM stage I to III disease.

Notes on this clonotype: The clone's antigen remains unknown. The germline gene is not matched at one end of the junction; a read error may be the cause.

Bulk unsorted tissue served as the source for RNA extraction, and RNA quality was assessed using a NanoDrop ND-1000 and an Agilent 2100. The donors were newly diagnosed lung cancer patients admitted for thoracic surgery in China from August to November 2014 who had not received prior chemotherapy. Patients with previous radiotherapy or chemotherapy, or with another concurrent cancer, were excluded from the study. Pieces of surgical tissue measuring roughly 1-2.1 cm3 were kept in RNAlater solution and held at -80 degrees C until needed. To prepare the library, multiplex PCR was applied. Reads for this sample came from an Illumina HiSeq 2500. TCRbeta libraries were built by three rounds of nested PCR using primers (Table S4), following protocols modified from ARM-PCR. Before sequencing, PCR products of 200-500 bp were cut from the gel and purified using the QIAquick gel extraction kit. The source study handled its data this way. Reads were cleaned using Trimmomatic, were merged into complete CDR3 sequences using FLASH, and were assigned to V(D)J germline segments using MiTCR. VDJtools was used to compute clonal diversity as the inverse Simpson's index. Productive reads were defined as in-frame sequences without a premature stop codon. The public reads were quality trimmed at Q25 with fastp and then assembled into clones with MiXCR by TCRdb, keeping productive beta chains. Rows are combined by CDR3 protein, so each entry shows the most common genes and DNA. The V and J calls, along with clone size, are taken from TCRdb and not from the paper's own processing. The sample profile shows about 200,000 distinct CDR3 sequences; 70% to 75% of them were found once. The top ten hold about 23% of the sample.

The CDR3 measures 12 amino acids from cysteine to phenylalanine. Only CDR3 DNA is held: 36 bases, read in frame from base 1. The germline V gene (reference sequence) gives CDR1 as DFQATT and CDR2 as SNEGSKA. Summary of the overall study and its limitations: TCR diversity was significantly higher in younger patients, and greater tumor TCR diversity was associated with shorter overall survival and shorter disease-free survival. Because peripheral blood was not sequenced, the blood TCRbeta repertoires of the lung cancer patients in the study went unexamined. Tumor tissue showed significantly greater TCR diversity (inverse Simpson) than normal lung tissue (roughly 430 vs 170, P = 0.0075, Mann-Whitney U test). The cohort had only about 14 patients, and the authors noted that larger samples and more detailed clinical data are needed. A significantly larger cumulative share of the repertoire was made up by the top 100 clones in normal lung than in tumor tissue. Neither the sequencing platform nor unique molecular identifiers are mentioned in the methods.

The sequence was collected from a man aged 60-69 years with non-small cell lung cancer. The receptor chain draws on TRBV20-1 and TRBJ2-7, and 8 bases in between align with TRBD2. Sequenced: lung tumor tissue. The nucleotide sequence reads TGCAGTGCCACCGGGGGGGACTCCGAGCAGTACTTT. It encodes CSATGGDSEQYF.